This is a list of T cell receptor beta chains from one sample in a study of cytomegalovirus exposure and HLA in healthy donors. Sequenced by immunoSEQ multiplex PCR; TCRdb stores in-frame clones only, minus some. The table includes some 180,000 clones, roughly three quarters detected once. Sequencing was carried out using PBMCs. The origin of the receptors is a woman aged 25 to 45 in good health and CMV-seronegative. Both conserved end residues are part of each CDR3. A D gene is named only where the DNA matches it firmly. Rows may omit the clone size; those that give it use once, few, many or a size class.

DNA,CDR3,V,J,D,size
TGTGCCTGGACCCCGGACACCAGAACCGGGGAGCTGTTTTTT,CAWTPDTRTGELFF,TRBV30,TRBJ2-2,.,.
TGCGCCAGCAGCATCGACAGAGCCTACGAGCAGTACTTC,CASSIDRAYEQYF,TRBV5-1,TRBJ2-7,.,.
TGTGCCAGCAGTCGGACAGGGAGCAACACCGGGGAGCTGTTTTTT,CASSRTGSNTGELFF,TRBV6-1,TRBJ2-2,TRBD1,few
TGCGCCAGCAGCTTGGACCTGGGACAGGTAGATGAAAAACTGTTTTTT,CASSLDLGQVDEKLFF,TRBV5-1,TRBJ1-4,TRBD1,.
TGTGCCAGCACCCGGGGAGGGGGACTATATAGCAATCAGCCCCAGCATTTT,CASTRGGGLYSNQPQHF,TRBV28,TRBJ1-5,.,.
TGCGCCAGCAGTGAGCTAACAGCCTATGGCTACACCTTC,CASSELTAYGYTF,TRBV10-1,TRBJ1-2,.,.
TGTGCCAGTAGGGACCGGGACACGAAGCCGTATGGCTACACCTTC,CASRDRDTKPYGYTF,TRBV19,TRBJ1-2,.,.
TGCAGCGTTGAAGAGAGAGAATACGAGCAGTACTTC,CSVEEREYEQYF,TRBV29-1,TRBJ2-7,.,.
TGTGCCAGCAGCGTTGCGACAGGTTTCTCTGGAAACACCATATATTTT,CASSVATGFSGNTIYF,TRBV9,TRBJ1-3,.,.
TGTGCCACCGGGACGGGACTGCCTGAAGCTTTCTTT,CATGTGLPEAFF,TRBV10-3,TRBJ1-1,.,.
TGTGCCAGCAGTTACCAATCGACAGGGAGGCATGGCTACACCTTC,CASSYQSTGRHGYTF,TRBV28,TRBJ1-2,TRBD1,.
TGCGCCAGCAGCCCGGACAGGGGAAGGGCCGGGGAGCTGTTTTTT,CASSPDRGRAGELFF,TRBV5-1,TRBJ2-2,TRBD1,.
TGCAGCTCCACGACGGGTAACTATGGCTACACCTTC,CSSTTGNYGYTF,TRBV29-1,TRBJ1-2,.,.
TGTGCCAGCAGTAGAGGGACAGGGAATCAGCCCCAGCATTTT,CASSRGTGNQPQHF,TRBV27,TRBJ1-5,TRBD1,few
TGTGCCAGCACCCCACAGGGAAGCGGGAGAAGGGGCAATGAGCAGTTCTTC,CASTPQGSGRRGNEQFF,TRBV7-2,TRBJ2-1,TRBD2,.
TGCGCCAGCAGCCACGCTCGACAGGGGGGCTCTGGAAACACCATATATTTT,CASSHARQGGSGNTIYF,TRBV4-1,TRBJ1-3,TRBD1,.
TGTGCCAGCAGCTCTAGTCTGACAGGGGACACCGGGGAGCTGTTTTTT,CASSSSLTGDTGELFF,TRBV7-9,TRBJ2-2,TRBD1,.
TGTGCCAGCAGCAAAGCCGGGACAGGGCCCTCCTACGAGCAGTACTTC,CASSKAGTGPSYEQYF,TRBV21-1,TRBJ2-7,.,.
TGTGCCAGCAGCCTCCCGGGAGGCTCCGGGGAGCTGTTTTTT,CASSLPGGSGELFF,TRBV5-4,TRBJ2-2,TRBD2,.
TGCGCCAGCAGCCCGCTAAAGACAGGGGGCGTTTACGAGCAGTACTTC,CASSPLKTGGVYEQYF,TRBV5-1,TRBJ2-7,TRBD1,.
TGTGCCAGCAGCCAGGGACTAGCGGGAAGCTATGAGCAGTTCTTC,CASSQGLAGSYEQFF,TRBV5-6,TRBJ2-1,TRBD2,.
TGTGCCAGCAGAGGTAATGGACAGAGCACAGATACGCAGTATTTT,CASRGNGQSTDTQYF,TRBV2,TRBJ2-3,.,.
TGCAGCGTTGGAAGGTGGGGGGGGAGACAAGAGACCCAGTACTTC,CSVGRWGGRQETQYF,TRBV29-1,TRBJ2-5,TRBD2,few
TGTGCCAGCAGCTCCGCCGCGGGGTTCTCTGGAAACACCATATATTTT,CASSSAAGFSGNTIYF,TRBV7-8,TRBJ1-3,.,.
TGTGCCAGTAGTATTTGGCCTAGCGGCTACGAGCAGTACTTC,CASSIWPSGYEQYF,TRBV19,TRBJ2-7,TRBD2,few
TGTGCCAGCAGCGTAGGTGCTGTCGGGGGACAGAATGAGGCCCAGTACTTC,CASSVGAVGGQNEAQYF,TRBV9,TRBJ2-5,.,.
TGCAGCGTTGGGACTAGCGGGAGAGGGGATACGCAGTATTTT,CSVGTSGRGDTQYF,TRBV29-1,TRBJ2-3,TRBD2,once
TGTGCCAGCAGCTTTTTTATGAGCTACGAGCAGTACTTC,CASSFFMSYEQYF,TRBV11-2,TRBJ2-7,.,.
TGTGCCAGCTCACCCCCGGGACAGTCCTACGAGCAGTACTTC,CASSPPGQSYEQYF,TRBV18,TRBJ2-7,TRBD1,.
TGTGCCAGCAGTTTAGGGACAGCTGGGGCCAACGTCCTGACTTTC,CASSLGTAGANVLTF,TRBV28,TRBJ2-6,TRBD1,.
TGTGCCAGCTCACCAGGATCAGGGGGGATTTATGGCTACACCTTC,CASSPGSGGIYGYTF,TRBV18,TRBJ1-2,TRBD1,.
TGCGCCAGCAGCTTGGGTGGGCCCCGCTCCTACGAGCAGTACTTC,CASSLGGPRSYEQYF,TRBV5-1,TRBJ2-7,.,.
TGTGCCAGCAGTTTATTCGAGGGCGGGAAGGAAAAACTGTTTTTT,CASSLFEGGKEKLFF,TRBV27,TRBJ1-4,.,.
TGTGCCAGCAGCCGGACTGCCTACGAGCAGTACTTC,CASSRTAYEQYF,TRBV28,TRBJ2-7,.,.
TGCGCCAGCAGGCGTCAGCCTAGGAGCTCCTACGAGCAGTACTTC,CASRRQPRSSYEQYF,TRBV4-1,TRBJ2-7,.,.
TGTGCCAGCTCTCGAGGGTCCTCCTACGAGCAGTACTTC,CASSRGSSYEQYF,TRBV9,TRBJ2-7,.,.
TGTGCCAGCAGTGAGGGGGGGATGGATTACGAGCAGTACTTC,CASSEGGMDYEQYF,TRBV5-4,TRBJ2-7,.,.
TGCGCCAGCAGCCCCGGGACAGGGGAGGCTCATGAGCAGTTCTTC,CASSPGTGEAHEQFF,TRBV5-1,TRBJ2-1,TRBD1,.
TGTGCCAGCAGTGAAGCGTTCGCGTCTCCGGATGAAAAACTGTTTTTT,CASSEAFASPDEKLFF,TRBV6-1,TRBJ1-4,.,.
TGTGCTAGTGGTGGAGGGATCGAGCAGTACTTC,CASGGGIEQYF,TRBV12-5,TRBJ2-7,.,.
TGTGCCAGCAGCCCAGGGGAAACAGCCATGAACACTGAAGCTTTCTTT,CASSPGETAMNTEAFF,TRBV11-1,TRBJ1-1,.,few